This paragraph covers one T cell receptor beta chain sequence. Profiling relied on immunoSEQ multiplex PCR, and the TCRdb table lists in-frame clones only, not all of them. The sample yields around 80,000 clones, 70% to 90% seen once. The data are from a study of T cell responses to AZD1222 COVID-19 vaccine. This CDR3 contains 14 residues. Trimming removed 3 bases from V and 3 bases from J, with 11 bases in between. Germline V CDR1 and CDR2: SGHVS, FNYEAQ. This sequence originates from an adult who received the AZD1222 COVID-19 vaccine. This chain links TRBV7-6 with TRBJ1-1; D is unresolved. The source material was peripheral blood, sampled 28 days after the second AZD1222 dose. CDR3 coding DNA: TGTGCCAGCAGCTTCGGAGGGATGGACACTGAAGCTTTCTTT. Amino acid sequence: CASSFGGMDTEAFF.